The 15 T cell receptor beta chains presented below share a single source sample, sequenced in a study of spatial heterogeneity in lung cancer (dated 2019 in TCRdb). In light of the paper, this sample's time point label describes: blood taken at disease recurrence. Without any cell sorting, TCR sequencing was performed on whole RNA extracted either from tumor and nontumor lung tissue or from cryopreserved PBMC samples. Preparation of the library involved 5' RACE. For sequencing, a NextSeq 500 was employed. TCRdb reran the public reads through fastp at Q25 and MiXCR, keeping productive beta chains. Identical CDR3 proteins give one entry, which carries the most common genes and DNA. The sample includes 8,500 to 10,000 distinct CDR3 sequences, with roughly 3.9% observed a single time. Clones ranked in the top ten supply roughly 18% of the sample. This material consisted of PBMCs, taken at recurrence. The receptor set was obtained from a female donor with early-stage non-small cell lung cancer.

This clonotype was seen more than once but under ten times. Since the library was made to target alpha chains, this beta chain is a stray read and its abundance is not meaningful. The chain links TRBV29-1 to TRBJ2-3; tentative D call: TRBD1 (6 bases). The V and J ends lost 3 bases and 6 bases respectively, with 13 bases between them. Germline CDR1 reads SQVTM; CDR2 reads ANQGSEA. This CDR3 is built from 13 residues. The CDR3 bases are TGCAGCGTTGATGCCAGGGGTACGGATACGCAGTATTTT. This translates into CSVDARGTDTQYF.

This clonotype was observed many times. This beta chain turned up in a library designed for alpha chains; as an off-target read, its abundance says little. This chain links TRBV3-1 with TRBJ1-2; 7 bases fit TRBD1. V gave up 2 bases and J gave up 4 bases; unmatched junction bases: 4. Germline V lookup: CDR1 LGHDT, CDR2 YNNKEL (reference sequence). The CDR3 is made up of 14 amino acids. The CDR3 bases are TGTGCCAGCAGCCAATGGGACAGAAGCTATGGCTACACCTTC. Protein: CASSQWDRSYGYTF.

This clonotype was counted at least ten times. This beta chain slipped into a library made for alpha chains as a stray read, so its size is not meaningful. The chain carries TRBV20-1 and TRBJ1-1; TRBD1 aligns across 9 bases. The germline V gene has CDR1 DFQATT and CDR2 SNEGSKA (reference sequence). The CDR3 covers 14 residues. CDR3 amino acids: CSFPGTGRNTEAFF. The CDR3 DNA sequence: TGCAGCTTCCCCGGGACAGGGAGGAACACTGAAGCTTTCTTT.

Comment on this clonotype: The library was designed around alpha chains, so this beta chain is a stray read whose abundance carries little weight. The CDR3 DNA follows: TGTGCCAGCAGTTACTTGAGGCTGACGGAGCAGTACTTC. It translates to CASSYLRLTEQYF. The chain has TRBV6-2 or TRBV6-3 and TRBJ2-7; the D is unclear. V dropped 1 base and J dropped 7 bases, with 11 bases sitting between them. CDR1 and CDR2 (germline): MNHEY, SVGEGT. The CDR3 runs 13 residues.

A word on this clonotype: This beta chain came through as a stray read in a library set up for alpha chains, and its size says little. V usage is TRBV7-8 and J usage is TRBJ2-7, with 8 bases matching TRBD2. This CDR3 is built from 15 residues. Germline CDR1 is SGHVS and CDR2 is FQNEAQ. V dropped 1 base and J dropped 5; count of bases not matched to a gene: 7. CDR3 residues: CASSLGRTSSDEQYF. In DNA, the CDR3 is TGTGCCAGCAGCTTAGGGAGGACTAGCTCTGACGAGCAGTACTTC.

At least ten counts were recorded for this clonotype. This beta chain slipped into a library made for alpha chains as a stray read, so its size is not meaningful. V and J are TRBV11-3 and TRBJ2-2, with D hard to call. The germline CDR1 and CDR2 sequences are SGHNT and YENEEA. CDR3 length equals 16 residues. Trimming removed 6 bases at V and 1 base at J, with 15 bases between. CDR3: CASRSLGAQNTGELFF. In nucleotides, the CDR3 is TGTGCCAGCAGGAGTCTAGGCGCCCAGAACACCGGGGAGCTGTTTTTT.

Judged by abundance, this clonotype is medium-sized. Because the library targeted alpha chains, this beta chain is an off-target read whose size means little. V and J are TRBV28 and TRBJ1-1; 9 positions agree with TRBD1. Germline loops: CDR1 MDHEN, CDR2 SYDVKM. The CDR3 contains 17 residues. The J segment lost 5 bases and the V segment lost 1 base, leaving 11 bases of the junction unmatched. The DNA for the CDR3 is TGTGCCAGCAGTTTATCACCTTGGGGACAGGGAGTAACTGAAGCTTTCTTT. Protein product: CASSLSPWGQGVTEAFF.

This clonotype was counted at least ten times. In a library made to pick up alpha chains, this beta chain is a stray read with a size that means little. CDR3 sequence: CASSSTSVVTGELFF. The CDR3 nucleotides read TGTGCCAGCAGTTCCACTTCAGTAGTCACCGGGGAGCTGTTTTTT. The chain couples TRBV12-3 or TRBV12-4 to TRBJ2-2; D is uncertain. V was pared by 4 bases and J by 4 bases, with 13 bases between. This CDR3 contains 15 residues.

This clonotype was counted at least ten times. This beta chain slipped into a library made for alpha chains as a stray read, so its size is not meaningful. The J gene is TRBJ1-4, the V gene TRBV15; no firm D call. Germline V lookup: CDR1 LNHNV, CDR2 YYDKDF (reference sequence). The ends were cut back, 7 bases at V and 7 bases at J, with 16 bases in the middle. The length of the CDR3 is 14 residues. The DNA of the CDR3 is TGTGCCACCAATAGAGGAGGGTATAGTGAAAAACTGTTTTTT. Translating it yields CATNRGGYSEKLFF.

This clonotype was recorded many times. The size of this beta chain means little, since it is a stray read in a library made for alpha chains. This chain links TRBV2 with TRBJ1-1; D unresolved. The CDR3 has 12 amino acids. The germline V gene encodes CDR1 SNHLY and CDR2 FYNNEI. V was cut by 11 bases and J by 1 base, with 11 bases left in between. In DNA form, the CDR3 reads TGTGCCCGATTGGAGGGGAACACTGAAGCTTTCTTT. Its translation is CARLEGNTEAFF. The complete variable domain, with remaining parts taken from reference TRBV2 and TRBJ1-1, reads EPEVTQTPSHQVTQMGQEVILRCVPISNHLYFYWYRQILGQKVEFLVSFYNNEISEKSEIFDDQFSVERPDGSNFTLKIRSTKLEDSAMYFCARLEGNTEAFFGQGTRLTVV.

This clonotype occurred many times. Since the library was made to target alpha chains, this beta chain is a stray read and its abundance is not meaningful. V usage is TRBV7-9 and J usage is TRBJ2-1; 16 nucleotides align to TRBD2. The CDR3 is made up of 18 amino acids. Germline V gives CDR1 SEHNR, CDR2 FQNEAQ (reference sequence). V trimming: 4 bases; J trimming: 3 bases; junction bases outside the gene matches: 6. Here the CDR3 reads CASSSGTSGGDHYNEQFF. The CDR3 DNA reads TGTGCCAGCAGCTCTGGGACTAGCGGGGGGGACCACTACAATGAGCAGTTCTTC. Filled out from reference TRBV7-9 and TRBJ2-1, the complete variable domain reads DTGVSQNPRHKITKRGQNVTFRCDPISEHNRLYWYRQTLGQGPEFLTYFQNEAQLEKSRLLSDRFSAERPKGSFSTLEIQRTEQGDSAMYLCASSSGTSGGDHYNEQFFGPGTRLTVL.

This clonotype was seen many times. This beta chain turned up in a library designed for alpha chains; as an off-target read, its abundance says little. CDR3 bases: TGTGCCAGCAGTTCCGGGCCAGCGGCCTACGAGCAGTACTTC. As protein: CASSSGPAAYEQYF. The gene calls are TRBV7-2 and TRBJ2-7; D might be TRBD2 (5 bases). Germline V gives CDR1 SGHTA, CDR2 FQGNSA. The CDR3 contains 14 residues. The V end was cut by 6 bases, the J end by 2 bases, with 14 bases between.

This clonotype was detected ten times or more. This beta chain is off target for a library built for alpha chains, so its abundance means little. The rearrangement joins TRBV2 to TRBJ1-2; D not resolved. The CDR3 loop spans 14 amino acids. V lost 7 bases and J 6 bases, leaving 18 bases between the germline ends. CDR1 and CDR2 (germline): SNHLY, FYNNEI. CDR3 region: CASTEAVGLDGYTF. The CDR3 DNA reads TGTGCCAGCACCGAGGCGGTCGGACTGGATGGCTACACCTTC.

This clonotype was counted ten times or more. This beta chain came through as a stray read in a library set up for alpha chains, and its size says little. This chain joins TRBV20-1 and TRBJ2-7; 7 bases match TRBD1. Germline V CDR1 and CDR2: DFQATT, SNEGSKA (reference sequence). Trimming at V came to 6 bases and at J to 0 bases, leaving 2 bases not matched to a gene. CDR3 size: 12 residues. The CDR3 DNA follows: TGCAGTGCGGGGACAGACTCCTACGAGCAGTACTTC. It specifies CSAGTDSYEQYF.

This clonotype was counted ten times or more. Since it is a stray read in a library aimed at alpha chains, this beta chain has a size that is not meaningful. The V and J genes are TRBV5-1 and TRBJ2-2; D uncertain. Germline CDR1 reads SGHRS; CDR2 reads YFSETQ. Trimming took 0 bases from V and 7 from J, leaving 13 bases between them. This CDR3 is 15 amino acids long. CDR3 coding DNA: TGCGCCAGCAGCTTGGTTGCTACCTCCGGCGGGGAGCTGTTTTTT. It encodes CASSLVATSGGELFF.